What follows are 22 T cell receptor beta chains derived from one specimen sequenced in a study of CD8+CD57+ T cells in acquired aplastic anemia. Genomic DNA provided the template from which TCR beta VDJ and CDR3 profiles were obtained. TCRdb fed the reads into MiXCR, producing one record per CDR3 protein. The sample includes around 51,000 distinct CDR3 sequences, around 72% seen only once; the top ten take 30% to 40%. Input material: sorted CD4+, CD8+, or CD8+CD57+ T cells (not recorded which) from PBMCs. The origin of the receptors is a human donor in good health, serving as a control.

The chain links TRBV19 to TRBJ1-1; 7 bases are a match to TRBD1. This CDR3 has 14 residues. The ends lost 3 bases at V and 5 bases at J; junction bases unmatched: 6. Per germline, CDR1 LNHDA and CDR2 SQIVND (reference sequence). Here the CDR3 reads CASSMTGSSTEAFF. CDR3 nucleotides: TGTGCCAGTAGTATGACAGGGAGTAGTACTGAAGCTTTCTTT.

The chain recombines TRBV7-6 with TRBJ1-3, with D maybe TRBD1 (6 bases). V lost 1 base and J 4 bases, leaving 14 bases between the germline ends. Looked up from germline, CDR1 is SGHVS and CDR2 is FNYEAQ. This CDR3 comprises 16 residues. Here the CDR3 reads CASSLVFRGRGNTIYF. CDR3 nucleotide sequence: TGTGCCAGCAGCTTAGTGTTCCGGGGGCGGGGAAACACCATATATTTT.

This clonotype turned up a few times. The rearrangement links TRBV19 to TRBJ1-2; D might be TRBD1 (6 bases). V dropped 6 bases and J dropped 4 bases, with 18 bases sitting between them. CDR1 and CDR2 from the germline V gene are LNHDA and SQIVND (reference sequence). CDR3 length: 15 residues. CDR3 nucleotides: TGTGCCAGTAGGAAGTCCGGGACAATAAGCTATGGCTACACCTTC. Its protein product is CASRKSGTISYGYTF.

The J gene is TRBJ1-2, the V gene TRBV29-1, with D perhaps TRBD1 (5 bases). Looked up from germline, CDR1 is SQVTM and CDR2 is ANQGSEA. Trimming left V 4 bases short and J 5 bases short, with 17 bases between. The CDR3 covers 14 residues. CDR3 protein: CSVVAGLKPYGYTF. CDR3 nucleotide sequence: TGCAGCGTTGTAGCGGGGCTGAAGCCTTATGGCTACACCTTC.

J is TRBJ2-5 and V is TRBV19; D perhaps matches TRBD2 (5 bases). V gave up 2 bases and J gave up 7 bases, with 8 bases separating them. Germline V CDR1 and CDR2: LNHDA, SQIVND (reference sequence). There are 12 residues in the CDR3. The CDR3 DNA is TGTGCCAGTAGTATATCCGAGGGGACCCAGTACTTC. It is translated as CASSISEGTQYF. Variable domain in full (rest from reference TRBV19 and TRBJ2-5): DGGITQSPKYLFRKEGQNVTLSCEQNLNHDAMYWYRQDPGQGLRLIYYSQIVNDFQKGDIAEGYSVSREKKESFPLTVTSAQKNPTAFYLCASSISEGTQYFGPGTRLLVL.

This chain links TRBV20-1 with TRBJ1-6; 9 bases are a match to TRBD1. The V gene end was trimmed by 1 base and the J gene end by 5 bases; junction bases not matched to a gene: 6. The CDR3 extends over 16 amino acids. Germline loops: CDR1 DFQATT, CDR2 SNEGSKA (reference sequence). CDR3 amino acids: CSARATGTGNNSPLHF. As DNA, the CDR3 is TGCAGTGCTAGAGCCACAGGGACAGGGAATAATTCACCCCTCCACTTT.

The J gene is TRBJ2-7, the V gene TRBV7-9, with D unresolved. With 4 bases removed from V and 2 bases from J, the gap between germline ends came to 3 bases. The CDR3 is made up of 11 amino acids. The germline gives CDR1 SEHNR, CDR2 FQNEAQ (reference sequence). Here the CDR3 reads CASSSPYEQYF. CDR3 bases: TGTGCCAGCAGCTCCCCCTACGAGCAGTACTTC.

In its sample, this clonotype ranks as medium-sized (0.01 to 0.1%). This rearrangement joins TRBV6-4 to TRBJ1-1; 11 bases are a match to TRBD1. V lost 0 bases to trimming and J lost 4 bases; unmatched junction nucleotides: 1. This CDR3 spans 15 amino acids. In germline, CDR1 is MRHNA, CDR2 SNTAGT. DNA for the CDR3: TGTGCCAGCAGTGACTCAGGGACAGGGGGCACTGAAGCTTTCTTT. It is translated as CASSDSGTGGTEAFF.

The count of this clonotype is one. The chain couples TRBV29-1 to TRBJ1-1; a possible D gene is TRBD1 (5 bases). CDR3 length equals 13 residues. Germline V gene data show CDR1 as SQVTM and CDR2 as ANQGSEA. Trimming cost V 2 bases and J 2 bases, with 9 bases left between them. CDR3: CSVEPGLNTEAFF. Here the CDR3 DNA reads TGCAGCGTTGAACCGGGGCTCAACACTGAAGCTTTCTTT. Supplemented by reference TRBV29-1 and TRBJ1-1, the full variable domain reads SAVISQKPSRDICQRGTSLTIQCQVDSQVTMMFWYRQQPGQSLTLIATANQGSEATYESGFVIDKFPISRPNLTFSTLTVSNMSPEDSSIYLCSVEPGLNTEAFFGQGTRLTVV.

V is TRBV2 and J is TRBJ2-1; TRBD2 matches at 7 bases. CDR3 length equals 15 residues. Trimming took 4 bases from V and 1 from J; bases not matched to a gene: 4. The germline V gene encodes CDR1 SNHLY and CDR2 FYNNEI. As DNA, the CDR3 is TGTGCCAGCAGTGGTTCTAGCGGTTCCTACAATGAGCAGTTCTTC. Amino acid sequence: CASSGSSGSYNEQFF.

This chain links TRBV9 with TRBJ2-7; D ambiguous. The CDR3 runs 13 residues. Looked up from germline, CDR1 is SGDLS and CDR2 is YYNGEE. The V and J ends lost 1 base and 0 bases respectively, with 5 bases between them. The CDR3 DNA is TGTGCCAGCAGCGTAAGGCCCTCCTACGAGCAGTACTTC. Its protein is CASSVRPSYEQYF.

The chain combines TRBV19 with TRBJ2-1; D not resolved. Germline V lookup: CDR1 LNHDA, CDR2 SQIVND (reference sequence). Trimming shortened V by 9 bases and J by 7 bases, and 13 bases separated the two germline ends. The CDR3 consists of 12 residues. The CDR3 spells CASASGLNEQFF. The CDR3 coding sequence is TGTGCCAGCGCTAGTGGGTTAAATGAGCAGTTCTTC.

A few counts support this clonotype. Here the CDR3 reads CASRAGWNYGYTF. The CDR3 DNA is TGTGCCAGCAGGGCAGGGTGGAACTATGGCTACACCTTC. The V gene is TRBV6-2 or TRBV6-3, the J gene TRBJ1-2; D is perhaps TRBD1 (5 bases). CDR3 size: 13 residues. Germline lookup yields CDR1 MNHEY and CDR2 SVGEGT. Deletions cut 6 bases from V and 2 bases from J, with 10 bases between.

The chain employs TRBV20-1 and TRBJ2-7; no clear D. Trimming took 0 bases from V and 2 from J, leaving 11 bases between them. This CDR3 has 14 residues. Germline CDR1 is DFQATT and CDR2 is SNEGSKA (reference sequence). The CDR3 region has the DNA TGCAGTGCTAGAGATGCACACGGTACCTACGAGCAGTACTTC. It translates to CSARDAHGTYEQYF.

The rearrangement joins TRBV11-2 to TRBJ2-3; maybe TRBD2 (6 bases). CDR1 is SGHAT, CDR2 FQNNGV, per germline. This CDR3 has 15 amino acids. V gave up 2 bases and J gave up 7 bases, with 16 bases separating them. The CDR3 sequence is CASSLSSAPANTQYF. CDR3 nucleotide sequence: TGTGCCAGCAGCTTATCTAGCGCCCCTGCTAATACGCAGTATTTT.

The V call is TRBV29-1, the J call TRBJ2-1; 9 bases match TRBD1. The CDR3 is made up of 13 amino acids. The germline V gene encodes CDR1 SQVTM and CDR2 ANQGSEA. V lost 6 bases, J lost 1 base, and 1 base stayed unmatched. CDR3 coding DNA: TGCAGCGTCGGACAGGGGTCCTACAATGAGCAGTTCTTC. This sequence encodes CSVGQGSYNEQFF.

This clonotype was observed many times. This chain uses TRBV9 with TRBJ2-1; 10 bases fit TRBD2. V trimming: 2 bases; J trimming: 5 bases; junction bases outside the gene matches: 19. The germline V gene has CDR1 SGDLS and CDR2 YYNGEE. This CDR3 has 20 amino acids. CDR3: CASSVSASGSLLITDNEQFF. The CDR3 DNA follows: TGTGCCAGCAGCGTCTCCGCTAGCGGGAGTCTCCTCATTACCGACAATGAGCAGTTCTTC.

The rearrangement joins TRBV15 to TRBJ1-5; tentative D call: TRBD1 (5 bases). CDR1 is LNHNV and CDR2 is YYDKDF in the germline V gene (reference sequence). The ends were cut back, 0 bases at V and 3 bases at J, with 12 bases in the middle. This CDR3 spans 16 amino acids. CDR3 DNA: TGTGCCACCAGCAGAGATCGGGCGGGGGACAATCAGCCCCAGCATTTT. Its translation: CATSRDRAGDNQPQHF.

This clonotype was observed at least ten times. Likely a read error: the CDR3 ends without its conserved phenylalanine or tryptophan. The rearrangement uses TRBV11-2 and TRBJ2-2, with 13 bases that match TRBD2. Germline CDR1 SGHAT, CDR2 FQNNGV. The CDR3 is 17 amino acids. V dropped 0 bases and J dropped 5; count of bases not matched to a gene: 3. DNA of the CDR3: TGTGCCAGCAGCTTAGAACTAGCGGGAGGGTGGACCGGGGAGCTGTTTGTT. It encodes CASSLELAGGWTGELFV.

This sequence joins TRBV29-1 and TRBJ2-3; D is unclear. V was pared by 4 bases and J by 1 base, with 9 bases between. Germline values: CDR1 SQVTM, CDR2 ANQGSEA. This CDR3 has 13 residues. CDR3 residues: CSVVLGGTDTQYF. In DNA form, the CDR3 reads TGCAGCGTTGTCCTGGGTGGCACAGATACGCAGTATTTT.

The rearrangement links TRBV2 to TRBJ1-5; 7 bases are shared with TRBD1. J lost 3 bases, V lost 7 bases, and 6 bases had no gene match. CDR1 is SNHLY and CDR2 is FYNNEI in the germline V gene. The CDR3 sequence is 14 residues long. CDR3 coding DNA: TGTGCCAGCACCTTACAGGGGATCAATCAGCCCCAGCATTTT. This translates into CASTLQGINQPQHF.

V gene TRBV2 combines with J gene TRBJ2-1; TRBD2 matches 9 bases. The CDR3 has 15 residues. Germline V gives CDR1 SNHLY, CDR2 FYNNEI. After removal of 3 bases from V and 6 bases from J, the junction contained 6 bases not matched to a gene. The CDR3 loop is CASSELASGVNEQFF. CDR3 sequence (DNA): TGTGCCAGCAGTGAGTTGGCTAGCGGGGTCAATGAGCAGTTCTTC. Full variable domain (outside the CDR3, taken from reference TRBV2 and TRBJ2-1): EPEVTQTPSHQVTQMGQEVILRCVPISNHLYFYWYRQILGQKVEFLVSFYNNEISEKSEIFDDQFSVERPDGSNFTLKIRSTKLEDSAMYFCASSELASGVNEQFFGPGTRLTVL.